This is a list of T cell receptor beta chains from one sample in a study of cytomegalovirus exposure and HLA in healthy donors. Clones were sequenced by immunoSEQ multiplex PCR, and TCRdb holds only the in-frame ones, with some missing. The sample has 120,000 or so clones; 72% are singletons. What was sequenced was PBMCs. The receptor set was obtained from a man aged 25-45 years in good health and CMV-seronegative. CDR3s include the opening cysteine and the closing phenylalanine or tryptophan. The order of the fields is clone size, J gene, V gene, D gene, CDR3 protein, CDR3 DNA. The D gene is left open where the match is weak. Expanded clones are given a class, and other clones once, few, many or no size at all.

NA TRBJ2-2 TRBV18 TRBD2 CASSPLGTSGGTNTGELFF TGTGCCAGCTCACCACTCGGGACTAGCGGGGGGACAAACACCGGGGAGCTGTTTTTT
NA TRBJ2-7 TRBV10-3 TRBD2 CAISKGTSGYEQYF TGTGCCATCAGTAAGGGGACTAGCGGCTACGAGCAGTACTTC
few TRBJ2-2 TRBV7-9 NA CASSLESYRLELFF TGTGCCAGCAGCTTAGAAAGTTACCGGTTGGAGCTGTTTTTT
few TRBJ1-1 TRBV6-6 NA CASRLDSWIPEAFF TGTGCCAGCAGATTGGACAGTTGGATCCCTGAAGCTTTCTTT
NA TRBJ2-3 TRBV20-1 NA CSTPNTQYF TGCAGTACGCCTAATACGCAGTATTTT
NA TRBJ2-1 TRBV6-5 TRBD2 CASSYRAGRPQFF TGTGCCAGCAGTTATCGAGCGGGGAGGCCGCAGTTCTTC
NA TRBJ2-5 TRBV5-4 NA CASSPRSGNQETQYF TGTGCCAGCAGCCCTCGGTCAGGGAACCAAGAGACCCAGTACTTC
NA TRBJ1-4 TRBV19 TRBD1 CASSIRTGTGGEKLFF TGTGCCAGTAGTATTAGAACCGGGACAGGGGGTGAAAAACTGTTTTTT
NA TRBJ1-1 TRBV6-5 NA CASIAEMNTEAFF TGTGCCAGCATTGCCGAGATGAACACTGAAGCTTTCTTT
NA TRBJ2-2 TRBV5-4 NA CASSLENPGAGELFF TGTGCCAGCAGCTTGGAAAATCCAGGGGCCGGGGAGCTGTTTTTT
once TRBJ2-7 TRBV5-1 NA CASSLVPSAYEQYF TGCGCCAGCAGCTTGGTCCCGTCGGCCTACGAGCAGTACTTC
NA TRBJ1-6 TRBV30 NA CAWRRSLQFDNSPLHF TGTGCCTGGAGAAGAAGCTTACAGTTTGATAATTCACCCCTCCACTTT
NA TRBJ1-6 TRBV30 TRBD1 CAWSASVGTGGSPLHF TGTGCCTGGAGTGCCTCGGTTGGGACAGGGGGTTCACCCCTCCACTTT
few TRBJ1-1 TRBV28 NA CASSQPTSTEAFF TGTGCCAGCAGTCAACCGACATCCACTGAAGCTTTCTTT
few TRBJ2-5 TRBV6-1 TRBD2 CASSDLAGKQETQYF TGTGCCAGCAGTGACCTAGCGGGCAAGCAAGAGACCCAGTACTTC
NA TRBJ2-2 TRBV9 TRBD1 CASSVRDRGWINTGELFF TGTGCCAGCAGCGTCCGGGACAGGGGGTGGATAAACACCGGGGAGCTGTTTTTT
NA TRBJ2-3 TRBV29-1 TRBD2 CSVERTSGVSTDTQYF TGCAGCGTTGAAAGGACTAGCGGGGTTAGCACAGATACGCAGTATTTT
NA TRBJ2-5 TRBV5-4 TRBD1 CASRPGTAGETQYF TGTGCCAGCAGGCCAGGGACAGCCGGGGAGACCCAGTACTTC
NA TRBJ2-2 TRBV5-1 TRBD1 CASSFSGQGTGELFF TGCGCCAGCAGCTTCTCGGGACAGGGGACCGGGGAGCTGTTTTTT
once TRBJ2-7 TRBV11-2 NA CASSLVASEQYF TGTGCCAGCAGCTTAGTTGCCTCCGAGCAGTACTTC
few TRBJ1-3 TRBV7-6 NA CASSLGANTIYF TGTGCCAGCAGCTTAGGGGCAAACACCATATATTTT
NA TRBJ1-2 TRBV27 TRBD1 CASSFGQGALYYGYTF TGTGCCAGCAGTTTTGGGCAGGGGGCCCTTTACTATGGCTACACCTTC
NA TRBJ2-7 TRBV18 NA CASSPSSYEQYF TGTGCCAGCTCCCCCTCCTCCTACGAGCAGTACTTC
NA TRBJ2-1 TRBV9 NA CASRAAGLEYNEQFF TGTGCCAGCAGGGCGGCGGGTCTAGAATACAATGAGCAGTTCTTC
NA TRBJ1-1 TRBV20-1 TRBD1 CSAQGRTEAFF TGCAGTGCACAGGGGAGGACTGAAGCTTTCTTT
NA TRBJ2-7 TRBV4-1 TRBD1 CASSHTIGTATYEQYF TGCGCCAGCAGCCATACCATCGGGACAGCTACCTACGAGCAGTACTTC
NA TRBJ1-2 TRBV11-2 NA CASSSFDRPGYGYTF TGTGCCAGCAGCTCCTTCGACAGGCCGGGCTATGGCTACACCTTC
NA TRBJ2-1 TRBV5-4 TRBD2 CASSLARRGDYNEQFF TGTGCCAGCAGCTTGGCCAGGCGGGGGGACTACAATGAGCAGTTCTTC
NA TRBJ1-6 TRBV9 NA CASSVAGGSTGSPLHF TGTGCCAGCAGCGTAGCTGGGGGCTCCACCGGATCACCCCTCCACTTT
NA TRBJ2-3 TRBV10-3 TRBD1 CATLMGPGTGFSDTQYF TGTGCCACCTTGATGGGCCCCGGGACAGGGTTTTCAGATACGCAGTATTTT
NA TRBJ1-5 TRBV28 TRBD1 CASSRGQGGQPQHF TGTGCCAGCAGTCGCGGACAGGGAGGTCAGCCCCAGCATTTT
NA TRBJ2-3 TRBV6-6 TRBD2 CASSYGGGGDTQYF TGTGCCAGCAGTTACGGCGGGGGTGGGGATACGCAGTATTTT
NA TRBJ2-1 TRBV20-1 TRBD1 CSASWDRGQFF TGCAGTGCTTCCTGGGACAGGGGGCAGTTCTTC
once TRBJ1-1 TRBV27 NA CASSFRRGGDTEAFF TGTGCCAGCAGTTTTAGGAGGGGGGGGGACACTGAAGCTTTCTTT
NA TRBJ2-1 TRBV5-1 NA CASSPAGPKTGQFF TGCGCCAGCAGCCCAGCCGGTCCTAAAACGGGGCAGTTCTTC
NA TRBJ1-4 TRBV11-2 NA CASTSPEASNEKLFF TGTGCCAGCACCTCCCCCGAGGCTTCTAATGAAAAACTGTTTTTT
NA TRBJ1-1 TRBV9 TRBD1 CASSASHRGSTEAFF TGTGCCAGCAGCGCTTCCCACAGGGGGAGCACTGAAGCTTTCTTT
few TRBJ1-1 TRBV7-9 NA CASSLTTGEEFF TGTGCCAGCAGCCTTACCACGGGAGAAGAGTTCTTT
once TRBJ2-2 TRBV7-2 TRBD2 CASSLLAGGTGELFF TGTGCCAGCAGCTTACTAGCGGGGGGGACCGGGGAGCTGTTTTTT
NA TRBJ2-1 TRBV7-9 TRBD2 CASSLAQGGGADNEQFF TGTGCCAGCAGCTTAGCGCAGGGCGGGGGGGCCGACAATGAGCAGTTCTTC
NA TRBJ1-5 TRBV6-4 TRBD1 CASSDGTDHYSNQPQHF TGTGCCAGCAGTGACGGGACAGACCATTATAGCAATCAGCCCCAGCATTTT
NA TRBJ2-2 TRBV7-8 NA CASSLDETEINTGELFF TGTGCCAGCAGCTTAGACGAGACAGAGATTAACACCGGGGAGCTGTTTTTT
NA TRBJ1-5 TRBV4-2 NA CASSQAGNQPQHF TGTGCCAGCAGCCAAGCAGGCAATCAGCCCCAGCATTTT
NA TRBJ1-4 TRBV6-5 NA CASSPREPGKEKLFF TGTGCCAGCAGCCCGAGGGAGCCCGGGAAAGAAAAACTGTTTTTT
NA TRBJ1-5 TRBV21-1 NA CASSKGPGTGGPYGNQPQHF TGTGCCAGCAGCAAAGGTCCCGGGACAGGGGGACCCTATGGCAATCAGCCCCAGCATTTT
NA TRBJ1-2 TRBV28 TRBD1 CASSLGTGTSYGYTF TGTGCCAGCAGTTTAGGGACAGGGACCAGCTATGGCTACACCTTC
NA TRBJ1-5 TRBV11-2 NA CASSPNEGSNQPQHF TGTGCCAGCAGCCCAAATGAAGGGAGTAATCAGCCCCAGCATTTT
NA TRBJ1-1 TRBV9 NA CASSVRGENTEAFF TGTGCCAGCAGCGTTCGCGGGGAAAACACTGAAGCTTTCTTT
few TRBJ2-1 TRBV7-3 NA CASSVLADLSYNEQFF TGTGCCAGCAGCGTCCTAGCAGACCTCTCCTACAATGAGCAGTTCTTC
NA TRBJ2-7 TRBV5-4 NA CASSWDSSYEQYF TGTGCCAGCAGTTGGGACTCCTCCTACGAGCAGTACTTC